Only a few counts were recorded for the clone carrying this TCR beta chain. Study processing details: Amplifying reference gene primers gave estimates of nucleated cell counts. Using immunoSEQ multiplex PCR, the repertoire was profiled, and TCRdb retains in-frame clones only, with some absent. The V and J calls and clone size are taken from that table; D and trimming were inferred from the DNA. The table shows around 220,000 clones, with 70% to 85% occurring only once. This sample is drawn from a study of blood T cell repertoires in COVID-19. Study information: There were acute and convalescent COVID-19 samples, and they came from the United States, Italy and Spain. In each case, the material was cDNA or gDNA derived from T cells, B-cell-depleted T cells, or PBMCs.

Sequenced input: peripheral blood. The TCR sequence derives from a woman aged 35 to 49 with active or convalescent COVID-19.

CDR3 coding DNA: TGTGCCATCATCGGACAAACGGTGAACACTGAAGCTTTCTTT. This translates into CAIIGQTVNTEAFF. This rearrangement joins TRBV10-3 to TRBJ1-1; D is possibly TRBD1 (5 bases). Germline V gene sequence: CDR1 ENHRY, CDR2 SYGVKD. V was cut by 7 bases and J by 0 bases, with 12 bases left in between. The CDR3 is 14 residues long.